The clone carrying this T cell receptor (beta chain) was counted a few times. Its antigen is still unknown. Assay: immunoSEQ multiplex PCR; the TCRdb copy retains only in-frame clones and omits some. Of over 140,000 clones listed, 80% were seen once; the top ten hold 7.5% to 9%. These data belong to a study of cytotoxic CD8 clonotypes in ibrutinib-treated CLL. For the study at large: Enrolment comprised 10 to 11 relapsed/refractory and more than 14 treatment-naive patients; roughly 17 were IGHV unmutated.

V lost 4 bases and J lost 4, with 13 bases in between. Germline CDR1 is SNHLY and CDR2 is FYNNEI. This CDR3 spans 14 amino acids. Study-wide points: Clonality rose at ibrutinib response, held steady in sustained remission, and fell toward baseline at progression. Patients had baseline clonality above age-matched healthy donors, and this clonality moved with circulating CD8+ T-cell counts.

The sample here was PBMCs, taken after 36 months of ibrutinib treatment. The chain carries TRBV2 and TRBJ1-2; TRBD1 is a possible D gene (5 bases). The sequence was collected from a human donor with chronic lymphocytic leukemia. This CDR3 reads CASSVAGYLYGYTF. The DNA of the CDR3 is TGTGCCAGCAGTGTAGCAGGGTACCTCTATGGCTACACCTTC.